This T cell receptor beta chain emerged from a study of CD8+CD57+ T cells in acquired aplastic anemia. Patients sequenced had flow cytometry evidence of CD8+CD57+ cell expansion. Diagnosis of severe acquired aplastic anemia applied to all patients. When blood sampling took place, the patients had received no therapy. Study results and caveats: There were 25 to 35 CD8+ CDR3 sequences that occurred in both patients and controls.

Concerning this clonotype: Its antigen is unknown.

The TCR beta profiling, which covered VDJ combination and CDR3 sequence, was carried out using genomic DNA as the template. From the reads, TCRdb called clonotypes with MiXCR, one entry per CDR3 protein. The repertoire has 160,000 or so distinct CDR3 sequences, 70% to 80% of them found once; the top ten carry around 45%. V trimming: 4 bases; J trimming: 9 bases; junction bases outside the gene matches: 7. CDR3 length equals 15 residues. Germline V gene data show CDR1 as SGHTA and CDR2 as FQGNSA. Sequencing was done on a sample of sorted CD4+, CD8+, or CD8+CD57+ T cells (not recorded which) from PBMCs. This TCR was sampled from a human donor with aplastic anemia. The chain joins TRBV7-2 to TRBJ1-6; 9 nucleotides line up with TRBD1. CDR3 protein: CASSSRQGGGSPLHF. The CDR3 nucleotides are TGTGCCAGCAGCTCTCGACAGGGGGGGGGTTCACCCCTCCACTTT.